This T cell receptor beta chain was profiled in a study of sequential checkpoint blockade in melanoma. This clone turned up a few times. As to treatment: randomized to nivolumab then ipilimumab (arm A) or the reverse (arm B). Patients had received no earlier DNA-damaging chemotherapy. Sequencing used immunoSEQ multiplex PCR; TCRdb keeps in-frame clones, though not all of them. Of under 20,000 clones listed, roughly 73% are singletons. V shed 5 bases and J shed 5 bases, with 13 bases lying between them. The CDR3 covers 14 residues. The germline V gene encodes CDR1 SGHNT and CDR2 YENEEA. Sequenced material: tumor tissue (inferred from file names), taken from a patient given nivolumab and ipilimumab in sequence. The V gene is TRBV11-3, the J gene TRBJ1-5; the D gene is possibly TRBD1 (5 bases). The clonotype was recovered from a human donor with melanoma. The CDR3 here is CASSEEGAHQPQHF. The CDR3 DNA reads as TGTGCCAGCAGCGAGGAAGGGGCCCATCAGCCCCAGCATTTT.